A single T cell receptor (beta chain) is shown here with its context. The primer mix had 60 Vbeta and 13 Jbeta primers. Clones were read by immunoSEQ multiplex PCR, and TCRdb kept only the in-frame ones, dropping some. Of around 180,000 clones in the sample, about 85% were seen once. This sample is part of a study of cytomegalovirus exposure and HLA in healthy donors. The CDR3 consists of 15 residues. V shed 2 bases and J shed 2 bases, with 9 bases lying between them. Germline values: CDR1 ENHRY, CDR2 SYGVKD. The TCR sequence derives from a woman in her 50s in good health and CMV-seronegative. The rearrangement uses TRBV10-3 and TRBJ2-2; D perhaps matches TRBD2 (5 bases). The sequenced material came from PBMCs. The CDR3 loop is CAISEMGANTGELFF. The DNA for the CDR3 is TGTGCCATCAGTGAGATGGGAGCTAACACCGGGGAGCTGTTTTTT.